One and the same sample provided the 16 T cell receptor beta chains below, sequenced in a study of cytomegalovirus exposure and HLA in healthy donors. Use of 60 Vbeta and 13 Jbeta primers characterized the PCR. TCRdb's table, derived via immunoSEQ multiplex PCR, lists solely in-frame clones and lacks some. The sample comprises around 76,000 clones, about 81% of which are singletons, and roughly 8.9% rests with the top ten. The sample was PBMCs. These receptors came from a woman in her forties in good health and CMV-seropositive.

V is TRBV11-2 and J is TRBJ1-2; maybe TRBD1 (6 bases). The CDR3 is 14 amino acids. Per germline, CDR1 SGHAT and CDR2 FQNNGV. V lost 5 bases to trimming and J lost 3 bases, with 13 bases between them. CDR3 sequence reads: CASSPPTGDYGYTF. In DNA, the CDR3 is TGTGCCAGCAGCCCACCGACAGGCGACTATGGCTACACCTTC.

The chain recombines TRBV29-1 with TRBJ1-1, with D possibly being TRBD1 (6 bases). Germline CDR1 and CDR2: SQVTM and ANQGSEA. The CDR3 runs to 13 residues. V gave up 5 bases and J gave up 2 bases, with 12 bases separating them. Here the CDR3 reads CSVYRDSNTEAFF. CDR3 in DNA: TGCAGCGTTTACAGGGATTCAAACACTGAAGCTTTCTTT.

The chain is built from TRBV14 and TRBJ2-2, with D maybe TRBD2 (6 bases). V gave up 6 bases and J gave up 4 bases, with 15 bases separating them. The V gene's germline CDR1 is SGHDN and CDR2 FVKESK. This CDR3 is built from 15 residues. CDR3 DNA sequence: TGTGCCAGCAGTCGGGGGAGGCGGGCCACCGGGGAGCTGTTTTTT. This codes for CASSRGRRATGELFF.

The chain uses TRBV6-1 and TRBJ2-7, with 7 bases identical to TRBD1. Per the germline V gene, CDR1 is MNHNS and CDR2 is SASEGT. Trimming cost V 2 bases and J 3 bases; bases outside gene matches: 7. The CDR3 has 15 amino acids. The chain's CDR3 is CASSESFSGGYEQYF. CDR3 in DNA: TGTGCCAGCAGTGAAAGTTTCTCAGGGGGCTACGAGCAGTACTTC.

This chain connects TRBV19 to TRBJ2-3; TRBD2 is a possible D gene (5 bases). This CDR3 is built from 12 residues. Between the trimmed V and J ends, which lost 6 bases and 8 bases, there was a span of 12 bases. Germline CDR1 and CDR2: LNHDA and SQIVND (reference sequence). The CDR3 DNA reads as TGTGCCAGTAGGCCTAGCTTAGGTACGCAGTATTTT. As protein: CASRPSLGTQYF.

The chain carries TRBV30 and TRBJ2-3; TRBD2 agrees at 8 bases. Trimming took 1 base from V and 1 from J; bases not matched to a gene: 10. The CDR3 has 17 residues. The germline gives CDR1 GTSNPN, CDR2 SVGIG (reference sequence). This chain's CDR3 is CAWSDGDLLAGTDTQYF. The CDR3 DNA is TGTGCCTGGAGTGACGGAGATCTACTAGCGGGCACAGATACGCAGTATTTT.

This chain uses TRBV19 with TRBJ2-6; D is unresolved. CDR1 and CDR2 from the germline V gene are LNHDA and SQIVND (reference sequence). The CDR3 consists of 15 residues. Trimming stripped 5 bases from V and 2 bases from J, with 10 bases between. The CDR3 spells CASSPRGTGANVLTF. The CDR3 region has the DNA TGTGCCAGTAGTCCCCGCGGTACTGGGGCCAACGTCCTGACTTTC.

This clone was seen a single time. The rearrangement uses TRBV7-8 and TRBJ2-3; TRBD2 might be the D (5 bases). Germline V gene data show CDR1 as SGHVS and CDR2 as FQNEAQ. This CDR3 comprises 14 residues. V lost 2 bases to trimming and J lost 4 bases, with 10 bases between them. This CDR3 is CASSLREGADTQYF. DNA of the CDR3: TGTGCCAGCAGCTTAAGAGAGGGAGCAGATACGCAGTATTTT.

The gene calls are TRBV28 and TRBJ1-3, with D unresolved. Per the germline V gene, CDR1 is MDHEN and CDR2 is SYDVKM. The CDR3 is 15 amino acids. V lost 6 bases to trimming and J lost 2 bases, with 14 bases between them. The CDR3 spells CASRDAGGPGNTIYF. Here the CDR3 DNA reads TGTGCCAGCAGGGACGCTGGAGGGCCTGGAAACACCATATATTTT.

This clone appeared a few times. The chain recombines TRBV5-4 with TRBJ2-1, with TRBD1 matching 9 bases. The length of the CDR3 is 16 residues. Germline V gene data show CDR1 as SGHNT and CDR2 as YYREEE (reference sequence). V lost 1 base and J lost 7; bases outside the gene matches: 9. CDR3 residues: CASSLSLRQGGNEQFF. The DNA of the CDR3 is TGTGCCAGCAGCTTGTCCTTGCGACAGGGGGGGAATGAGCAGTTCTTC.

The rearrangement uses TRBV30 and TRBJ2-5; D not resolved. CDR3 length equals 11 residues. Trimming left V 3 bases short and J 5 bases short, with 7 bases between. Per germline, CDR1 GTSNPN and CDR2 SVGIG (reference sequence). DNA of the CDR3: TGTGCCTGGAGCGAGTCGGAGACCCAGTACTTC. Protein: CAWSESETQYF. The full variable domain, completed using reference TRBV30 and TRBJ2-5, is SQTIHQWPATLVQPVGSPLSLECTVEGTSNPNLYWYRQAAGRGLQLLFYSVGIGQISSEVPQNLSASRPQDRQFILSSKKLLLSDSGFYLCAWSESETQYFGPGTRLLVL.

The gene calls are TRBV6-6 and TRBJ2-3, with D unclear. Trimming pared 2 bases from V and 3 bases from J, leaving 9 bases between. CDR3 length: 14 amino acids. CDR1 MNHNY and CDR2 SVGAGI come from the germline V gene (reference sequence). CDR3 sequence: CASSYRDTTDTQYF. The CDR3 region has the DNA TGTGCCAGCAGTTACCGAGACACGACAGATACGCAGTATTTT.

The rearrangement links TRBV7-6 to TRBJ2-1, with a weak D call TRBD2 (5 bases). The V gene's germline CDR1 is SGHVS and CDR2 FNYEAQ. Trimming took off 5 bases at V and 0 bases at J, with 26 bases between the two ends. This CDR3 is 20 amino acids long. The CDR3 reads CASSHGPGSGKISSYNEQFF. The CDR3, as DNA: TGTGCCAGCAGCCACGGCCCGGGGTCGGGGAAAATTAGCTCCTACAATGAGCAGTTCTTC.

This clone was picked up a small number of times. V gene TRBV29-1 combines with J gene TRBJ2-1; D gene uncertain. This CDR3 spans 13 amino acids. V dropped 0 bases and J dropped 12 bases, with 15 bases sitting between them. Germline CDR1 SQVTM, CDR2 ANQGSEA. CDR3 amino acids: CSVEEPRHSGQFF. CDR3 bases: TGCAGCGTTGAAGAGCCGCGGCACTCGGGGCAGTTCTTC.

V and J are TRBV6-1 and TRBJ2-7; 12 bases map to TRBD2. V gave up 6 bases and J gave up 4 bases; unmatched junction bases: 7. The CDR3 sequence is 15 residues long. The germline V gene has CDR1 MNHNS and CDR2 SASEGT. This CDR3 reads CASSAGTSGRYEQYF. In DNA, the CDR3 is TGTGCCAGCAGCGCTGGGACTAGCGGGCGATACGAGCAGTACTTC.

The CDR3 DNA reads TGCGCCAGCAGCTTGGAGCCGGGTGTTGATGAGCAGTTCTTC. Amino acids: CASSLEPGVDEQFF. The gene calls are TRBV5-1 and TRBJ2-1; no reliable D call. The CDR3 is made up of 14 amino acids. V lost 0 bases, J lost 8 bases, and 12 bases lay in between. Per the germline V gene, CDR1 is SGHRS and CDR2 is YFSETQ.